Detailed here is one T cell receptor (beta chain). Its antigen is undetermined. Nominal health characterized the donors when sampled, though unrecorded immune exposures were likely. The data derive from a study of cytomegalovirus exposure and HLA in healthy donors. Primers included in the PCR were 60 Vbeta and 13 Jbeta primers. Source study methods: As a later analysis found, there were around 86 million unique TCR beta chains, of which some 10 million were shared. Method: immunoSEQ multiplex PCR; TCRdb's copy keeps in-frame clones and lacks some. The V and J calls and the clone size are those of that table, but D and trimming were determined from the DNA. The sample table includes 120,000 to 150,000 clones. Notes on the study in general: It was likely that a cluster of highly shared sequence variants was a sequencing artifact.

This CDR3 has 13 amino acids. The V end was cut by 3 bases, the J end by 1 base, with 9 bases between. Germline CDR1 is SQVTM and CDR2 is ANQGSEA. Material for sequencing was PBMCs. The source is a woman in her forties or fifties in good health and CMV-seronegative. The J gene is TRBJ2-5, the V gene TRBV29-1; TRBD1 might be the D (6 bases). In DNA, the CDR3 is TGCAGCGTTGACCGGACAGCCCAAGAGACCCAGTACTTC. Its protein is CSVDRTAQETQYF.